The present T cell receptor (beta chain) was sequenced within a study of shared clonotypes between healthy human individuals. Study at large: Three plates were used per donor for CD4 naive, three for CD4 memory, two for CD8 naive and one for CD8 memory. Overall study results and limits: The study found lower generation probabilities in non-shared clonotypes than in those shared by all four donors.

Produced via immunoSEQ multiplex PCR; TCRdb's table is partial and in-frame only. The sample has roughly 2,500,000 clones; more than 85% are singletons. Worth noting for this clone: Its specificity is not known.

The CDR3 length is 16 residues. The germline CDR1 and CDR2 sequences are SGHRS and YFSETQ. Trimming pared 1 base from V and 3 bases from J, leaving 16 bases between. Donors had no recently reported acute infections or vaccinations and were HIV-negative. The J gene is TRBJ1-1, the V gene TRBV5-1, with D possibly matching TRBD1 (6 bases). The TCR originated in a man between 18 and 35 years old in good health. Some clones in this sample may be carry-over from other donors' samples. The material sequenced was naive CD4+ T cells from PBMCs. The subset here: CD45RA+ positively selected. CDR3 nucleotide sequence: TGCGCCAGCAGCTTGAAGAGGGGGGGCTCGGACACTGAAGCTTTCTTT. This gives the protein CASSLKRGGSDTEAFF.